This T cell receptor beta chain derives from a study of OX40 agonist ivuxolimab in advanced cancers. Unmatched junction bases numbered 6, after V lost 2 bases and J lost 6 bases. Germline V gene lookup returns CDR1 SGHVS and CDR2 FQNEAQ. CDR3 length: 14 amino acids. Method: immunoSEQ multiplex PCR; TCRdb's copy keeps in-frame clones and lacks some. In the table there are around 20,000 clones, roughly 80% of which are singletons. The chain is built from TRBV7-8 and TRBJ1-2, with TRBD1 matching 7 bases. The sequencing here drew on CD4+ or CD8+ T cells sorted from blood, taken in a trial of the OX40 agonist ivuxolimab. The TCR sequence derives from an adult with an advanced solid tumor such as melanoma, head and neck, liver or kidney cancer. The CDR3 loop is CASSLSTGQNGYTF. The CDR3 DNA reads TGTGCCAGCAGCTTATCGACAGGGCAGAATGGCTACACCTTC.